The text below deals with one T cell receptor (beta chain). Its binding antigen is unknown. No clone much larger than this one lies a single base away; base qualities are absent. The cohort was made up of around 720 healthy bone marrow donors. At the time of sampling, every cohort member was nominally healthy, though immune exposures that went unrecorded were likely present. The donor tested CMV seropositive and was one of the 289 seropositive cohort members. Each donor provided a peripheral blood sample, and peripheral blood mononuclear cells were used for TCR beta sequencing. The Qiagen DNeasy Blood Extraction Kit was used to extract genomic DNA from the blood cell samples. The germline V gene yields MRHNA for CDR1 and SNTAGT for CDR2. The CDR3 contains 16 residues, cysteine and phenylalanine counted. CDR3 DNA only is kept here, 48 bases in frame from base 1. V drops 2 bases and J drops 0 bases, leaving 13 bases in between.

This entry belongs to a study of cytomegalovirus exposure and HLA in healthy donors (dated by TCRdb to the late 2010s). General notes on the study: In an earlier analysis of some 550 of the donors, 276 Gb of sequence data and 95 million to 130 million unique TCR beta sequences from 180 million or so T cells were reported. About 320 gigabases of sequencing data and some 85 million unique TCR sequences were included in an early release covering around 600 HLA-typed donors. Among the roughly 400 genotyped donors, roughly 80% belonged to the genetic ancestry cluster associated with self-reported Caucasian donors. The study was designed to test whether signatures of past pathogen exposure could be identified by cataloging public T cell receptors. The study profiled the T cell repertoires of some 610 subjects by immunosequencing and related them to cytomegalovirus serostatus. Besides the first cohort of around 670 subjects, a separate validation cohort made up of around 120 different subjects was used. To predict cytomegalovirus infection status, the study combined high-throughput TCR immunosequencing, statistical association of individual TCRs with disease status, and machine learning. A later analysis re-examined previously published TCR beta repertoires from roughly 650 donors and added high-resolution HLA genotyping to investigate patterns of TCR occurrence. Rather than drawing on any new phenotypic data, the later analysis identified candidate immune exposures from TCR beta sequences and the way those sequences occurred across donors. In an earlier analysis of several hundred of the donors, high-throughput TCR beta sequencing was used to judge whether each TCR beta V gene segment behaved as functional or pseudogenic. Donor age, sex, ethnicity and CMV serostatus were collected together with the repertoire data. A later genetic analysis used genome-wide SNP genotypes for about 60% of the roughly 700 donors, treating that subset as a discovery cohort. All discovery cohort repertoires had been generated using a single sequencing platform. Class I and class II HLA loci were covered by the typing at four-digit resolution. Typing coverage differed by locus: A, B, C, DRB1 and DQB1 were typed in roughly 620-630 donors, DQA1 in about 510, DPA1 in some 610, and DPB1 in just under 490. Several DR-DQ haplotypes were treated as single units for association and clustering because of strong linkage in the cohort. Across approximately 400 genotyped donors of the cohort, an average of roughly 200,000 unique TCR beta nucleotide sequences per donor were sequenced, and around 20% of those sequences were non-productive. What the work shows at the level of the full study, not this receptor alone: Compared with equally common non-associated chains, HLA-associated TCR beta chains in a later analysis were more clonally expanded and had lower generation probabilities. In a later genetic analysis, a missense DCLRE1C variant was associated with V-gene and J-gene trimming of TCR beta chains, and the association was replicated in an independent cohort. In vitro tests confirmed that a few of the cytomegalovirus-associated TCR beta chains recognize cytomegalovirus antigens. The classifier was reported to diagnose cytomegalovirus status with high specificity and sensitivity in both the original and validation cohorts. The authors suggested that the approach could potentially be extended to other disease states and immunological phenotypes. Compared with the roughly 700-donor mean, donors in an Asian-associated ancestry cluster had fewer N-insertions in productive TCRs, according to a later genetic analysis. In a later analysis, around 17,000 TCR beta sequences were associated with specific HLA alleles at a false discovery rate of 0.05. In an earlier analysis of approximately 600 of the donors, most TCR beta V segments were observed in productive rearrangements about 90% or about 30% of the time, broadly matching IMGT annotations. Most TCR sequences were seen in very few donors, while some public TCRs were found in many individuals. Because counts were too low, around 18 rarely observed V segments, including chromosome 9 orphons, were left out of the earlier analysis of 500 to 750 of the donors. Some IMGT-functional V segments, including TRBV6-2 and TRBV6-3, could not be distinguished by the 87-base-pair reads and were therefore excluded. Sequencing depth was assumed to be roughly uniform across donors in the presence/absence analyses, though that assumption may not hold. Linkage disequilibrium might explain the correlated functional status among segregating V segments, but an unknown experimental factor could not be ruled out. A total of 164 TCR beta chains were listed by the study as associated with cytomegalovirus. A further reported finding was that TCR beta sequences accurately predicted the HLA-A and HLA-B alleles for most subjects in the first cohort. For the cohort, immune exposure information was limited to CMV serostatus. In a later analysis, most CMV-associated TCR beta chains were found to appear HLA-restricted, with HLA associations seemingly driven largely by CMV exposure. A cluster of highly shared sequence variants was judged likely to represent a technical artifact of the sequencing pipeline. When HLA alleles, especially DR and DQ, strongly co-occurred, attributing TCR associations to individual alleles was difficult. Because HLA typing was unavailable for some donors at each locus, only the typed subset was used in association tests. In a later analysis, the rate of TCR association differed among HLA loci, with DRB1 alleles having the most associated TCRs and HLA-C alleles having the fewest. This cohort had only TCR beta chains sequenced, and the lack of alpha or paired-chain data limited which features could be detected. According to a later analysis, parvovirus B19, influenza, CMV and Epstein-Barr virus appeared linked to several top co-occurrence clusters.

The protocol used for the library was the immunoSEQ multiplex PCR assay. The multiplex PCR relied on a mix of 60 forward primers for TCR Vbeta segments and 13 reverse primers for TCR Jbeta segments. The CDR3 region of rearranged TCR beta genes was amplified from genomic DNA by a multiplex PCR assay. The Illumina HiSeq System was used to sequence the amplified TCR beta libraries as 87-base-pair reads. In the original analysis: In a later analysis, tens of millions of unique TCR beta chains were counted across the 650 to 750 repertoires, and roughly 9.9 million of these chains were shared by at least two donors. To remove PCR and sequencing errors, raw reads were error-corrected and collapsed into unique sequences using a nearest-neighbor algorithm that merged closely related sequences. CDR3 sequences were aligned to IMGT reference sequences to assign V, D and J gene segments. For a sequence to be retained, a match of at least six nucleotides to both a V gene segment and a J gene segment was required. A rearrangement counted as productive if the CDR3 had no stop codons and remained in frame with V and J, and every other rearrangement counted as non-productive. Following IMGT convention, CDR3 was defined as the stretch from the second conserved V-encoded cysteine up to the conserved J-encoded phenylalanine. Sequences without an unambiguous match to a single V gene segment were excluded from the earlier analysis of approximately 560 of the donors. An earlier analysis of 500 to 700 of the donors classified V segments as functional when productive rearrangements were above 56.7% and as segregating when the standard deviation between donors was above 5%. A statistical classification framework was built for diagnosing cytomegalovirus status from the catalog of TCR beta chain sequences. A later analysis assigned V and J genes by comparing TCR nucleotide sequences with IMGT/GENE-DB human TR gene sequences. A later analysis assigned CDR3 sequences and most-parsimonious VDJ recombination scenarios with the TCRdist pipeline. In a later analysis, each TCR beta chain was defined by its CDR3 amino acid sequence together with its V-gene family, and reads without a unique V-gene family were excluded. To address suspected cross-contamination and a sequencing artifact, a later analysis removed some 620 highly shared, low-generation-probability nucleotide sequences. In a later analysis, a clonal expansion index was calculated for each public chain from normalized within-repertoire ranks of inferred template counts. In a later analysis, generation probabilities were computed using a VDJ recombination model fitted to out-of-frame rearrangements, and the results were checked against IGoR. In a later analysis, hypergeometric tests were used to score TCR-TCR, TCR-HLA and TCR-CMV co-occurrence, with a repertoire-size bias correction applied to TCR pairs. To estimate false discovery rates, a later analysis permuted the HLA or CMV assignments 20 times. In a later analysis, co-occurring TCRs were grouped with DBSCAN, and TCRdist sequence similarity was added when clustering was performed within HLA-allele-positive subsets. Repertoires with fewer than 30,000 or more than 120,000 public chains, plus five repertoires with anomalous nucleotide sharing, were excluded from co-occurrence clustering. TCRdb's version of the immuneACCESS table is confined to in-frame rearrangements and falls short of the full clone set. An unresolved V gene accounts for under half of the shortfall where checked; the remainder is of unknown origin. The V and J calls and clone size are taken from that table; D and trimming were inferred from the DNA. The sample table holds some 170,000 clones, of which roughly 85% were seen once. Approximately 9.8% of the sample is in the top ten clones.

The chain joins TRBV6-4 to TRBJ1-2; the D gene is perhaps TRBD1, from 5 matching bases. This clonotype was sampled from a man aged 18 to 29 in good health and CMV-seropositive. Sample: PBMCs. In nucleotides, the sequence is TGTGCCAGCAGTGACCTGTCAGGGCTAGCTAACTATGGCTACACCTTC. This codes for CASSDLSGLANYGYTF.